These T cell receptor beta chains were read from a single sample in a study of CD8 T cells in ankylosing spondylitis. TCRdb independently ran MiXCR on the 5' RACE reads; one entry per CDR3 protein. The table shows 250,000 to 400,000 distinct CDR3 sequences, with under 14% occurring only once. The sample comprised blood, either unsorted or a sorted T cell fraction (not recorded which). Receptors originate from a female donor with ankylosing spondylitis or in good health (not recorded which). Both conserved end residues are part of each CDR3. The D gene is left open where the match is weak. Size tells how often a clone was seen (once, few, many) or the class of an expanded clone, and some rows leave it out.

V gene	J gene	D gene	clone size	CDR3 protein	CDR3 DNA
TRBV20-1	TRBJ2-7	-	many	CSASTHAF	TGCAGTGCTAGTACTCACGCCTTC
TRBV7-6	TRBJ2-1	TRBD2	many	CASTPYLSSGRTNEQFF	TGTGCCAGCACCCCTTACCTTTCTAGCGGGAGGACAAATGAGCAGTTCTTC
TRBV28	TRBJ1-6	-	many	CASSRDIGLRPLHF	TGTGCCAGCAGTCGGGACATAGGCTTAAGGCCCCTCCACTTT
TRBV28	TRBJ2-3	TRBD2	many	CASSFPSGEAQIEQYF	TGTGCCAGCAGTTTTCCTAGCGGGGAAGCACAGATAGAGCAGTATTTT
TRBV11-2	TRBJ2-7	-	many	CASSLKSYEQYF	TGTGCCAGCAGCTTAAAATCCTACGAGCAGTACTTC
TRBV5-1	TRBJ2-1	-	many	CAGHDGNPNNEQFF	TGCGCCGGGCACGACGGGAACCCAAACAATGAGCAGTTCTTC
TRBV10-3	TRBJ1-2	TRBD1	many	CAISEATGKAYGYTF	TGTGCCATCAGTGAGGCGACAGGGAAGGCCTATGGCTACACCTTC
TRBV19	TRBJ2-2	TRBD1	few	CASSMQGAGELFF	TGTGCCAGTAGTATGCAGGGGGCCGGGGAGCTGTTTTTT
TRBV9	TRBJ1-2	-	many	CASSGMGQRYTF	TGTGCCAGCAGCGGGATGGGGCAGCGCTACACCTTC
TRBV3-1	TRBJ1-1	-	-	CASSQSRGEAFF	TGTGCCAGCAGCCAGTCTCGGGGCGAAGCTTTCTTT
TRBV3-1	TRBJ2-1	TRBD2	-	CASSQDRTSGGTGSYNEQFF	TGTGCCAGCAGCCAAGATCGGACTAGCGGGGGGACTGGCTCCTACAATGAGCAGTTCTTC
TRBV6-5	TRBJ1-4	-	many	CASSFAPQANEKLFF	TGTGCCAGCAGTTTCGCCCCGCAGGCGAATGAAAAACTGTTTTTT
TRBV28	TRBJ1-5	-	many	CASSLTNNQPQHF	TGTGCCAGCAGTTTGACAAACAATCAGCCCCAGCATTTT
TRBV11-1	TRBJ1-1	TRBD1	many	CASRSLGPRTGGRTEAFF	TGTGCCAGCAGATCCCTTGGCCCGCGGACAGGCGGTAGGACTGAAGCTTTCTTT
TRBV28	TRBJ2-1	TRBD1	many	CASGSWTGRNEQFF	TGTGCCAGCGGATCCTGGACAGGGCGAAATGAGCAGTTCTTC
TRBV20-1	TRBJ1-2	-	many	CSAHNPGFTLGYTF	TGCAGTGCTCATAATCCGGGATTCACGCTTGGCTACACCTTC